This TCR beta chain came from a study of blood T cell repertoires in COVID-19. Study as a whole: The origin of the acute and convalescent COVID-19 samples was the United States, Italy and Spain.

While infection was still active, Seattle patients were enrolled and then followed longitudinally. This CDR3 region has 13 residues. The ends were cut back, 8 bases at V and 5 bases at J, with 15 bases in the middle. Per germline, CDR1 MDHEN and CDR2 SYDVKM. Methods used by the authors: Estimation of nucleated cell counts was performed using reference gene primer amplification. Assay used: immunoSEQ multiplex PCR; TCRdb lists only in-frame clones, some missing. V and J calls and clone size are as listed in that table; D and trimming were resolved from the DNA. Of 200,000 to 250,000 clones in the sample, more than 75% were seen once.

The sequenced sample consisted of peripheral blood. The J gene is TRBJ2-5, the V gene TRBV28; TRBD1 might be the D (6 bases). The origin of this receptor is a man in his fifties with COVID-19, enrolled during active disease. CDR3 loop: CASRQATRETQYF. For the CDR3, the DNA is TGTGCCAGCCGACAGGCCACGAGGGAGACCCAGTACTTC.